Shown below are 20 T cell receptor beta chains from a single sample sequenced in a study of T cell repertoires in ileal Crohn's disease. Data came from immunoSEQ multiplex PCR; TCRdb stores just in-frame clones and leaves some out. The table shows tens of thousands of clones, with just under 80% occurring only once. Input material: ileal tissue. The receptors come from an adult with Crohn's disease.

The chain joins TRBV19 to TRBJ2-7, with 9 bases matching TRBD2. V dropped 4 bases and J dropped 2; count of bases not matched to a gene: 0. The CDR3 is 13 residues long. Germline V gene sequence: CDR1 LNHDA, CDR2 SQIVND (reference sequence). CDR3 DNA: TGTGCCAGTAGTAGCGGGAGGGCCTACGAGCAGTACTTC. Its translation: CASSSGRAYEQYF.

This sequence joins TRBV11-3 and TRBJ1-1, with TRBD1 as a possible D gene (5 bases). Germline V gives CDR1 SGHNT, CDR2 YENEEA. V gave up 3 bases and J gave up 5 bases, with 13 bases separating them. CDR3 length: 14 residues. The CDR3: CASSFGGTGTEAFF. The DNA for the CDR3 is TGTGCCAGCAGCTTCGGGGGTACGGGGACTGAAGCTTTCTTT.

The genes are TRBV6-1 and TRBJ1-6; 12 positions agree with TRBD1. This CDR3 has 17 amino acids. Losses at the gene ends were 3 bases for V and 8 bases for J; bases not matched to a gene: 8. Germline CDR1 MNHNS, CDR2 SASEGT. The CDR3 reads CASSELGQGALHSPLHF. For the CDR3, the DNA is TGTGCCAGCAGTGAGTTGGGACAGGGGGCCCTCCATTCACCCCTCCACTTT.

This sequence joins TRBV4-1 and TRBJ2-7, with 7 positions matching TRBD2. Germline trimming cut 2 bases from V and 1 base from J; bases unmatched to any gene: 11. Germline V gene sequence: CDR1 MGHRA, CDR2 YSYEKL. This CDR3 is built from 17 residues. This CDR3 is CASSQWVARGLSYEQYF. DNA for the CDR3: TGCGCCAGCAGCCAATGGGTCGCGCGGGGACTATCCTACGAGCAGTACTTC.

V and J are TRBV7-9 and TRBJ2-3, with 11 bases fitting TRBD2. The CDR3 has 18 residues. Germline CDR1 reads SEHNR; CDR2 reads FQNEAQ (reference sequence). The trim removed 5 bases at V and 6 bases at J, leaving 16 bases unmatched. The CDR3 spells CASSLATSGSLRSDTQYF. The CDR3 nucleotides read TGTGCCAGCAGCCTCGCCACTAGCGGGAGCCTTCGTTCGGATACGCAGTATTTT.

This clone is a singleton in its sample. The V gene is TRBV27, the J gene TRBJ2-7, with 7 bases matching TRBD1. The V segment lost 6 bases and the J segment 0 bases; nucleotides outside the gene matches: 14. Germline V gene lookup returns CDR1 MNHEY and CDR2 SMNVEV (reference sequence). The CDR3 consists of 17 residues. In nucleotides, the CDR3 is TGTGCCAGCAGATTAGGGACCATACAGGGGAACTCCTACGAGCAGTACTTC. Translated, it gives CASRLGTIQGNSYEQYF.

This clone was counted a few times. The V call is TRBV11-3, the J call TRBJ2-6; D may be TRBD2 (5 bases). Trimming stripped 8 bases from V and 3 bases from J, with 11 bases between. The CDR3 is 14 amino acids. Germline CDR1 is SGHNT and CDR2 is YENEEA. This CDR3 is CASGQSGGANVLTF. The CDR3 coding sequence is TGTGCCAGCGGCCAGAGCGGTGGGGCCAACGTCCTGACTTTC. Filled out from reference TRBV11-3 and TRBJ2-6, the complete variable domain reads EAGVVQSPRYKIIEKKQPVAFWCNPISGHNTLYWYLQNLGQGPELLIRYENEEAVDDSQLPKDRFSAERLKGVDSTLKIQPAELGDSAVYLCASGQSGGANVLTFGAGSRLTVL.

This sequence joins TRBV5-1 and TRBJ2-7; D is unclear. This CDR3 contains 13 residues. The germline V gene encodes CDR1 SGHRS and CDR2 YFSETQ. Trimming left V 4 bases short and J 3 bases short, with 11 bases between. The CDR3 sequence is CASSMERFYEQYF. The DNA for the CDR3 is TGCGCCAGCAGCATGGAGCGTTTCTACGAGCAGTACTTC.

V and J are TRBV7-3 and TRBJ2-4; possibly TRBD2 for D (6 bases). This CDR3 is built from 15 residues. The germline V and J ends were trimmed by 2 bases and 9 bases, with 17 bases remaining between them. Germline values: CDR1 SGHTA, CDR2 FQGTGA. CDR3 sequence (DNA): TGTGCCAGCAGCTTAGAGCGGGCGGGGCTGGGCATTCAGTACTTC. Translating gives CASSLERAGLGIQYF.

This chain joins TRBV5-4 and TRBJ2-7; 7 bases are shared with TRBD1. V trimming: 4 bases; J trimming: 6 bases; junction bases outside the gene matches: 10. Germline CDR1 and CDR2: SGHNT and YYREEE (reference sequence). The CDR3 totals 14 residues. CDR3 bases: TGTGCCAGCAGCCGGGACAGCTTTGAAGGCGAGCAGTACTTC. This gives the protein CASSRDSFEGEQYF.

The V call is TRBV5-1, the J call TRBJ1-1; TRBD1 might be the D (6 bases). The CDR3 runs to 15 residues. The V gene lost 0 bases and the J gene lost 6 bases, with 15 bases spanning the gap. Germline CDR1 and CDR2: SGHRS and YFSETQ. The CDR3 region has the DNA TGCGCCAGCAGCTTGGACCCCCGTGGGGGCTCTGAAGCTTTCTTT. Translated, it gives CASSLDPRGGSEAFF.

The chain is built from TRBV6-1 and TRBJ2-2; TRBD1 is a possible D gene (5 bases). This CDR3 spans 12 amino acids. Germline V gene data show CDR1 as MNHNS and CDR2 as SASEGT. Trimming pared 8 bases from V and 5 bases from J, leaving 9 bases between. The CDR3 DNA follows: TGTGCCAGCCCCAGGGTGACCGGGGAGCTGTTTTTT. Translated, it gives CASPRVTGELFF.

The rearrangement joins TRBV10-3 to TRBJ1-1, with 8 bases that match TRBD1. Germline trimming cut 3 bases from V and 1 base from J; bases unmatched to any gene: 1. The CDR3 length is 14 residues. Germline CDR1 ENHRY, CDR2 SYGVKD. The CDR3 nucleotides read TGTGCCATCAGTGACGGGACAGGGAACACTGAAGCTTTCTTT. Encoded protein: CAISDGTGNTEAFF.

Here the CDR3 DNA reads TGTGCCAGCTCACCGCCGTCGGCGGAAAAAAACATTCAGTACTTC. Its translation is CASSPPSAEKNIQYF. The gene calls are TRBV18 and TRBJ2-4, with D unresolved. The CDR3 extends over 15 amino acids. The germline V gene encodes CDR1 KGHSH and CDR2 LQKENI. V lost 3 bases to trimming and J lost 4 bases, with 13 bases between them. Using reference TRBV18 and TRBJ2-4 for the parts outside the CDR3, the full variable domain is NAGVMQNPRHLVRRRGQEARLRCSPMKGHSHVYWYRQLPEEGLKFMVYLQKENIIDESGMPKERFSAEFPKEGPSILRIQQVVRGDSAAYFCASSPPSAEKNIQYFGAGTRLSVL.

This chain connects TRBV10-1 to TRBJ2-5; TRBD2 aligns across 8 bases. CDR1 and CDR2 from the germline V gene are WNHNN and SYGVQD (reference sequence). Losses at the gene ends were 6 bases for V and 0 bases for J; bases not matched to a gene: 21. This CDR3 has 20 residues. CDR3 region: CASSHPREGGTPQYQETQYF. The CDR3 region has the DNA TGCGCCAGCAGCCATCCTCGGGAGGGGGGAACCCCACAGTACCAAGAGACCCAGTACTTC.

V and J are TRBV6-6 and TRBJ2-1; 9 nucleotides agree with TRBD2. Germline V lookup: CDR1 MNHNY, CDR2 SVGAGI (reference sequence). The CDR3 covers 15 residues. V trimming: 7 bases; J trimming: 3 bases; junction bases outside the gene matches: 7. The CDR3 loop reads CASTPAGGRYNEQFF. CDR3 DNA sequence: TGTGCCAGCACCCCCGCGGGGGGGCGCTACAATGAGCAGTTCTTC.

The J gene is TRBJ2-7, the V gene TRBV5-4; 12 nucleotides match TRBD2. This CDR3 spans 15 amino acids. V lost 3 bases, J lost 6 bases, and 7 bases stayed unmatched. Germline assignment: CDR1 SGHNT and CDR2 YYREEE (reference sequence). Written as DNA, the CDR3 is TGTGCCAGCAGCTCCTCGACTAGCGGGAGCTCCGAGCAGTACTTC. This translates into CASSSSTSGSSEQYF.

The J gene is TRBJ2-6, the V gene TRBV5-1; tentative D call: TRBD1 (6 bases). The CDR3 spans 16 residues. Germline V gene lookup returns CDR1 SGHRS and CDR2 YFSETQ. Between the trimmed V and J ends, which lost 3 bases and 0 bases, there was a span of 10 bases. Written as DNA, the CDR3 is TGCGCCAGCAGCTGGGGACAAAGCTCTGGGGCCAACGTCCTGACTTTC. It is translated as CASSWGQSSGANVLTF.

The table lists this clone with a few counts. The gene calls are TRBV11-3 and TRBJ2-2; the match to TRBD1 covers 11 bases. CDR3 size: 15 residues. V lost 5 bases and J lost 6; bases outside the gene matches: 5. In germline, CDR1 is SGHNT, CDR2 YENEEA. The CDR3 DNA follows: TGTGCCAGCAGCCACGGACAGGGGGCCGCCGGGGAGCTGTTTTTT. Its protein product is CASSHGQGAAGELFF. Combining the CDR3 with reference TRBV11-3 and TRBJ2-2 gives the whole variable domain EAGVVQSPRYKIIEKKQPVAFWCNPISGHNTLYWYLQNLGQGPELLIRYENEEAVDDSQLPKDRFSAERLKGVDSTLKIQPAELGDSAVYLCASSHGQGAAGELFFGEGSRLTVL.

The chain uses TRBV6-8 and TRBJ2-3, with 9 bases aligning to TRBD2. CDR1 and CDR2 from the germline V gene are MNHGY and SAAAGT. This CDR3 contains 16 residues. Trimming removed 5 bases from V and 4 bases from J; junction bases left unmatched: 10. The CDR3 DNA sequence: TGTGCCAGCAGTAACCGACTAGCGGCATTCGCAGATACGCAGTATTTT. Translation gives CASSNRLAAFADTQYF.